This paragraph reports one T cell receptor (beta chain). Its antigen remains unknown. This record comes from a study of cytomegalovirus exposure and HLA in healthy donors. The overall study: Among the 398 genotyped donors, around 81% were placed in the Caucasian-associated ancestry cluster.

Germline CDR1 and CDR2: MDHEN and SYDVKM. V lost 2 bases to trimming and J lost 0 bases, with 8 bases between them. The CDR3 extends over 15 amino acids. It was with 60 Vbeta and 13 Jbeta primers that the PCR ran. Data came from immunoSEQ multiplex PCR; TCRdb stores just in-frame clones and leaves some out. Seen here are around 200,000 clones, roughly 80% observed once, and the top ten hold roughly 15%. Study-level findings and limits: Several of the most significant clusters appeared, in a later analysis, to be linked to common viral pathogens.

The chain recombines TRBV28 with TRBJ1-3; D ambiguous. The sequence came from a man in his forties in good health and CMV-seronegative. Sequencing was carried out using PBMCs. The CDR3 is CASSLLTSSGNTIYF. The DNA of the CDR3 is TGTGCCAGCAGTTTACTCACAAGCTCTGGAAACACCATATATTTT. The variable domain in full, with the rest retrieved from reference TRBV28 and TRBJ1-3, is DVKVTQSSRYLVKRTGEKVFLECVQDMDHENMFWYRQDPGLGLRLIYFSYDVKMKEKGDIPEGYSVSREKKERFSLILESASTNQTSMYLCASSLLTSSGNTIYFGEGSWLTVV.